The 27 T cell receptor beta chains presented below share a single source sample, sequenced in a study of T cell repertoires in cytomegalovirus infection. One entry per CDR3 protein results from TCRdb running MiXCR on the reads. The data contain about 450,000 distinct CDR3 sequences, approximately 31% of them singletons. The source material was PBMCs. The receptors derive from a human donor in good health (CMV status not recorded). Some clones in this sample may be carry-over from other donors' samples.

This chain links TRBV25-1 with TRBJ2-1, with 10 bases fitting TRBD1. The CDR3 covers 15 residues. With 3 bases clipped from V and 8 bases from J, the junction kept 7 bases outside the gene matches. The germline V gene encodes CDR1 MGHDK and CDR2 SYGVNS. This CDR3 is CASSETTTGGDEQFF. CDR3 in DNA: TGTGCCAGCAGTGAGACCACGACAGGGGGCGATGAGCAGTTCTTC.

The CDR3 spells CASTPWGGGRANTEAFF. The CDR3 nucleotides read TGTGCCAGCACCCCGTGGGGGGGGGGTCGGGCGAACACTGAAGCTTTCTTT. The genes are TRBV9 and TRBJ1-1, with D maybe TRBD1 (5 bases). V shed 6 bases and J shed 1 base, with 22 bases lying between them. CDR1 and CDR2 from the germline V gene are SGDLS and YYNGEE. The CDR3 sequence is 17 residues long.

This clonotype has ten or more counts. This chain's CDR3 is CASSLAPGTSTDTQYF. CDR3 coding DNA: TGTGCCAGCAGCTTAGCCCCGGGGACGAGCACAGATACGCAGTATTTT. The chain uses TRBV7-2 and TRBJ2-3; the D call may be TRBD1 or TRBD2 (5 bases each). Germline V gives CDR1 SGHTA, CDR2 FQGNSA. The CDR3 spans 16 residues. V lost 0 bases to trimming and J lost 0 bases, with 10 bases between them.

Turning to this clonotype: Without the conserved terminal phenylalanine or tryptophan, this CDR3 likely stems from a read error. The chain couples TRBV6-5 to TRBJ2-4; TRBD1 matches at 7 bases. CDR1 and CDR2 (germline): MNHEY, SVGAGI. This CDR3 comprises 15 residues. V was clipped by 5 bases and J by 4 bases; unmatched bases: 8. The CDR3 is CASSRDRGLKNIQYL. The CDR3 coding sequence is TGTGCCAGCAGTCGGGATAGGGGGCTTAAAAACATTCAGTACTTA.

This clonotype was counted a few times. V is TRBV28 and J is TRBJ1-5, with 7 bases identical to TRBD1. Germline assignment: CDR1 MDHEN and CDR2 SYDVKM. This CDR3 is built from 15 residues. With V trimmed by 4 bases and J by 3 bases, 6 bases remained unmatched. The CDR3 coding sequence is TGTGCCAGCAGTTCTGCAGGGGGATCCAATCAGCCCCAGCATTTT. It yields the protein CASSSAGGSNQPQHF.

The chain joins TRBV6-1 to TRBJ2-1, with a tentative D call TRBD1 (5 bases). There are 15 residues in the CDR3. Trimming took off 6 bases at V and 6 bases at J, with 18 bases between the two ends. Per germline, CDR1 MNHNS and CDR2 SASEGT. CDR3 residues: CASRATVPNLNEQFF. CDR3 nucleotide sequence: TGTGCCAGCAGGGCGACAGTACCTAACCTCAATGAGCAGTTCTTC.

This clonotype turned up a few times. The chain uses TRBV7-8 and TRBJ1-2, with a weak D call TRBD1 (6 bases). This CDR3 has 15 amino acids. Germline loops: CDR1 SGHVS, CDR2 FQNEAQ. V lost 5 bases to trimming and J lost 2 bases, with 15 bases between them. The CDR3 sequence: CASSPWTDSNYGYTF. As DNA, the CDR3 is TGTGCCAGCAGCCCCTGGACAGATAGCAACTATGGCTACACCTTC.

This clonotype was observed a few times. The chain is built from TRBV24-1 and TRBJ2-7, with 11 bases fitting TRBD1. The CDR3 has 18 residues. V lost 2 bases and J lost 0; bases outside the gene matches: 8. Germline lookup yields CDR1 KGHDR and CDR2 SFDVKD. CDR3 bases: TGTGCCACCAGTGATTCGGGACAGGGGGAAAGGAGCTCCTACGAGCAGTACTTC. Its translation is CATSDSGQGERSSYEQYF.

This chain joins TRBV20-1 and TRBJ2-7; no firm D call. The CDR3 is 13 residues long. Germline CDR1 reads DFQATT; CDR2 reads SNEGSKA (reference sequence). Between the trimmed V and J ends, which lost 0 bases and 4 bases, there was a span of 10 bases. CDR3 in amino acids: CSARDHMAYEQYF. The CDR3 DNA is TGCAGTGCTAGAGATCATATGGCGTACGAGCAGTACTTC.

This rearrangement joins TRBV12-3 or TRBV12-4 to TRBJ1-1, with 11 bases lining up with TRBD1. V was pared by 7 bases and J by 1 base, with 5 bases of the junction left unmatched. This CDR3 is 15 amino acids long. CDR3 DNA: TGTGCCAGCATGGACAGGGGGCAGGCGAACACTGAAGCTTTCTTT. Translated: CASMDRGQANTEAFF.

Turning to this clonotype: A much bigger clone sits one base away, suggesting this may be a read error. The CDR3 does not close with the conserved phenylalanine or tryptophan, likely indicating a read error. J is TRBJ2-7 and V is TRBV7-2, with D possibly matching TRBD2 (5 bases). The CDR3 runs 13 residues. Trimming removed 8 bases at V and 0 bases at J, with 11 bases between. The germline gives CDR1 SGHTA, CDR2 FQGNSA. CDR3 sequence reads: CASREGTSYEQYC. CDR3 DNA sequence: TGTGCCAGCCGAGAGGGAACCTCCTACGAGCAGTACTGC.

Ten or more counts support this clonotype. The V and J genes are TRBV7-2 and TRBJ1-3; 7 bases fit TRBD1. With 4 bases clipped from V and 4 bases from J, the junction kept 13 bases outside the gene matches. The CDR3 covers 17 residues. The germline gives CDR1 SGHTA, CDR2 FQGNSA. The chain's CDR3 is CASSWVPTGVSGNTIYF. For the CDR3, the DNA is TGTGCCAGCAGCTGGGTACCTACAGGGGTCTCCGGAAACACCATATATTTT.

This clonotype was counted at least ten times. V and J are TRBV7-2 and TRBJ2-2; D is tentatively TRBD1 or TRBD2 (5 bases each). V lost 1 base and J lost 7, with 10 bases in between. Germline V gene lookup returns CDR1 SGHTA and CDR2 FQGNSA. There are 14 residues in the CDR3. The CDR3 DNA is TGTGCCAGCAGCTTAGAAGGGGCGGGCGGGGAGCTGTTTTTT. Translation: CASSLEGAGGELFF.

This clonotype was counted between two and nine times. CDR3: CASSIPRPPRGEKLFF. As DNA, the CDR3 is TGTGCCAGTAGTATACCGCGGCCTCCGAGGGGTGAAAAACTGTTTTTT. V is TRBV19 and J is TRBJ1-4; weak D call: TRBD1 (5 bases). The CDR3 covers 16 residues. CDR1 LNHDA and CDR2 SQIVND come from the germline V gene (reference sequence). V was shortened by 2 bases and J by 7 bases, with 17 bases between the two germline ends.

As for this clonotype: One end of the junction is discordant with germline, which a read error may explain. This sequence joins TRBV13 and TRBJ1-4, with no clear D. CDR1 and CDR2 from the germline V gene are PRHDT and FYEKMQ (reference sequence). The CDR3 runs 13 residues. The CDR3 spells CASSSRADEKLFF. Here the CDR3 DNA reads TGCGCCAGCAGCTCCCGGGCCGATGAAAAACTGTTTTTT.

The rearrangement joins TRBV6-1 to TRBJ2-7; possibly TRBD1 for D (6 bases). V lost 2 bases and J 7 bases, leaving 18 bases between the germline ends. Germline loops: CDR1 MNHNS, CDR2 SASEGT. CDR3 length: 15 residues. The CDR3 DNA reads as TGTGCCAGCAGTGAACCAGGACAGCTATTGGATGAGCAGTACTTC. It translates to CASSEPGQLLDEQYF.

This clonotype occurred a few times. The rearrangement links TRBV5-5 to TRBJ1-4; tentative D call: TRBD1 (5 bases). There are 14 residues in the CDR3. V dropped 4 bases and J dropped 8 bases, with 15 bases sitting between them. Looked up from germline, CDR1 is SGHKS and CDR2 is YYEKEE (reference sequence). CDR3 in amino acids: CASSTGHESEKLFF. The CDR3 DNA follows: TGTGCCAGCAGCACAGGACATGAATCAGAAAAACTGTTTTTT.

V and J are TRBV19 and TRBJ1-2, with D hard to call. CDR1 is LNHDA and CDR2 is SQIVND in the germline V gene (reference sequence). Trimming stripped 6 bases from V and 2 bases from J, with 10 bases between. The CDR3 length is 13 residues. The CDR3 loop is CASSPRQNYGYTF. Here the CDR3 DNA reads TGTGCCAGTAGCCCACGACAAAACTATGGCTACACCTTC.

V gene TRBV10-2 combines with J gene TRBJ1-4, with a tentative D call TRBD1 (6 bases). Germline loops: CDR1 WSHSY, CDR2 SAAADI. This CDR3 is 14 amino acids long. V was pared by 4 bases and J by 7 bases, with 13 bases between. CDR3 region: CASSVGARGEKLFF. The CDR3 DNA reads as TGCGCCAGCAGTGTGGGGGCAAGAGGTGAAAAACTGTTTTTT.

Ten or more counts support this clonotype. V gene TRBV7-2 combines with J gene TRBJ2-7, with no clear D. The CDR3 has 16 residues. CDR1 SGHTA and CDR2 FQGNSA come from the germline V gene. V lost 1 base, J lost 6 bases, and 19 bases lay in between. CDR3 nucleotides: TGTGCCAGCAGCTTAGTGTGGGGTAACCCTACGGTCGAGCAGTACTTC. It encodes CASSLVWGNPTVEQYF.

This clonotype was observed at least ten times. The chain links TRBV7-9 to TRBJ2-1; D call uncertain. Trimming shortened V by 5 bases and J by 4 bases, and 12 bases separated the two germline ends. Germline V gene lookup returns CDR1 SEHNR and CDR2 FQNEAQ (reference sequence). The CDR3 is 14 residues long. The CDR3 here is CASSRLALYNEQFF. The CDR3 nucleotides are TGTGCCAGCAGCCGTCTGGCGCTATACAATGAGCAGTTCTTC.

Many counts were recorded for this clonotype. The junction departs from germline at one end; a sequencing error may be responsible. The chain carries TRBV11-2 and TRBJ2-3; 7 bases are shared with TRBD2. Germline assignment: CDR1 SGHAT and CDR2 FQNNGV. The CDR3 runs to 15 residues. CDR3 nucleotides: TGTGCCAGCAGCGTAGAAAGACTAGCAGCAGATACGCAGTATTTT. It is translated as CASSVERLAADTQYF.

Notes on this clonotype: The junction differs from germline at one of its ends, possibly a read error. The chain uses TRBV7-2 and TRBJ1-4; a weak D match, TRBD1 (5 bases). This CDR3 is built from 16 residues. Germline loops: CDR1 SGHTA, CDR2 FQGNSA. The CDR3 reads CASSLARGWESEKLFF. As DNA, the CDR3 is TGTGCAAGCAGCTTAGCGCGGGGGTGGGAGAGTGAAAAACTGTTTTTT.

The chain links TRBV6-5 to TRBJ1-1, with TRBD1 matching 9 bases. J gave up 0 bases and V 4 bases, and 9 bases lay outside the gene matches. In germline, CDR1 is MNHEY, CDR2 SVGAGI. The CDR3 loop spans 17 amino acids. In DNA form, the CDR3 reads TGTGCCAGCAGTTTACAGGGGGCCCGAATATTGAACACTGAAGCTTTCTTT. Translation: CASSLQGARILNTEAFF.

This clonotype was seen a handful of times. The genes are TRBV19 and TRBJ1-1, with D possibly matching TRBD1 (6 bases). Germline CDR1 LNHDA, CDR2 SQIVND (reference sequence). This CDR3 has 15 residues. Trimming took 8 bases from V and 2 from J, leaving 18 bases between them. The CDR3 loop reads CASGRGGRRNTEAFF. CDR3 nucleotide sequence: TGTGCCAGTGGACGAGGGGGGCGCAGAAACACTGAAGCTTTCTTT.

Here the CDR3 DNA reads TGTGCCAGCAGCCCAACAGGTTTCAATGAGCAGTTCTTC. This encodes CASSPTGFNEQFF. The rearrangement joins TRBV11-3 to TRBJ2-1, with D possibly TRBD1 on 5 matching bases. The V end was cut by 5 bases, the J end by 6 bases, with 11 bases between. The length of the CDR3 is 13 residues. CDR1 is SGHNT and CDR2 is YENEEA in the germline V gene.

CDR3 amino acids: CASSIEGGTNEKLFF. The CDR3 DNA sequence: TGTGCCAGTAGTATAGAAGGGGGAACTAATGAAAAACTGTTTTTT. The chain links TRBV19 to TRBJ1-4; a weak D match, TRBD1 (6 bases). Germline-derived CDR1 and CDR2 are LNHDA and SQIVND (reference sequence). With 0 bases removed from V and 1 base from J, the gap between germline ends came to 6 bases. The CDR3 covers 15 residues.